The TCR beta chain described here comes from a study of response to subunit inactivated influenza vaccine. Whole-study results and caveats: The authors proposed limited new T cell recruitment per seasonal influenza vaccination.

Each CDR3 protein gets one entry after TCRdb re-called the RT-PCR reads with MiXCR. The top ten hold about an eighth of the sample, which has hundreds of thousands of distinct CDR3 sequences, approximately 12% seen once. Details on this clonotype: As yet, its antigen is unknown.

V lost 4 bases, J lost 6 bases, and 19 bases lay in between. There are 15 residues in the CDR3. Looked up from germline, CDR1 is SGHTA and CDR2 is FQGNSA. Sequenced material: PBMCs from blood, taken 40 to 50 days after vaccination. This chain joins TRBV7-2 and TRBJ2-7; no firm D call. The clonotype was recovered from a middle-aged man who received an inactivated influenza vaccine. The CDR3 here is CASSSWAGGESEQYF. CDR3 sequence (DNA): TGTGCCAGCAGCTCATGGGCCGGTGGGGAAAGCGAGCAGTACTTC.